This TCR beta chain was profiled in a study of early stage breast cancer tumors. In the study overall: Of some 15 invasive breast tumors, about 12 were hormone receptor-positive, HER2-negative.

As regards this clone: Its target is unknown.

Only in-frame clones appear in the TCRdb table, and some are missing; sequencing was by immunoSEQ multiplex PCR. The sample includes tens of thousands of clones, approximately 70% of them seen just once. Findings and caveats of the study: Unsorted bulk genomic DNA sequencing lacked pairing and functional marker data. Compared with adjacent normal breast, tumors showed around 2.5-fold denser, more clonal T cells.

This CDR3 has 15 amino acids. Unmatched junction bases numbered 11, after V lost 5 bases and J lost 5 bases. CDR1 is SGHRS, CDR2 YFSETQ, per germline. This chain uses TRBV5-1 with TRBJ2-3, with TRBD1 matching 7 bases. Sequenced: blood. This sequence was found in a person aged 40 to 50 with breast cancer. This chain's CDR3 is CASSETGQFEDTQYF. As DNA, the CDR3 is TGCGCCAGCAGTGAGACAGGGCAGTTCGAAGATACGCAGTATTTT.